Listed here are 27 T cell receptor beta chains from one sample, sequenced in a study of T cells in Graves' hyperthyroidism and ophthalmopathy. TCR beta CDR3 regions were amplified from RNA. In the first-round RT-PCR of the TCR CDR3, the HTBI primer set was used. From the multiplex PCR reads, TCRdb called clonotypes with MiXCR, one entry per CDR3 protein. The data hold some 460,000 distinct CDR3 sequences, with approximately 14% observed a single time. Sequencing was done on a sample of blood. These receptors came from a woman aged 18-29 years with Graves' hyperthyroidism.

The chain employs TRBV7-9 and TRBJ2-7; D is tentatively TRBD1 or TRBD2 (5 bases each). V lost 5 bases and J lost 4, with 18 bases in between. The CDR3 is 15 residues long. Germline V gene sequence: CDR1 SEHNR, CDR2 FQNEAQ (reference sequence). The CDR3 nucleotides are TGTGCCAGCAGCCCATCGGGACGGAAGGCATACGAGCAGTACTTC. Residues: CASSPSGRKAYEQYF.

This rearrangement joins TRBV27 to TRBJ1-5, with D perhaps matching TRBD1 (5 bases). From germline, CDR1 is MNHEY and CDR2 SMNVEV (reference sequence). This CDR3 is 12 amino acids long. Trimming stripped 5 bases from V and 4 bases from J, with 6 bases between. Written as DNA, the CDR3 is TGTGCCAGCAGTCGACAGAATCAGCCCCAGCATTTT. Translating it yields CASSRQNQPQHF.

This clonotype was counted ten times or more. The CDR3 DNA follows: TGTGCCAGCACTAGGCTAGGGCAGGGGGCGAACTATGGCTACACCTTC. Translating it yields CASTRLGQGANYGYTF. This chain joins TRBV27 and TRBJ1-2, with 8 bases identical to TRBD1. V gave up 7 bases and J gave up 2 bases; unmatched junction bases: 12. The CDR3 contains 16 residues. Looked up from germline, CDR1 is MNHEY and CDR2 is SMNVEV (reference sequence).

The chain carries TRBV19 and TRBJ2-1; 7 bases are a match to TRBD1. J was trimmed by 7 bases and V by 5 bases; bases with no gene match: 11. This CDR3 has 15 amino acids. The germline gives CDR1 LNHDA, CDR2 SQIVND (reference sequence). The CDR3 nucleotides are TGTGCCAGTAGTCCGACGATCAAGGGGGCGAATGAGCAGTTCTTC. Translating gives CASSPTIKGANEQFF.

This clonotype was found a few times. The gene calls are TRBV6-5 and TRBJ2-3; 9 nucleotides align to TRBD1. The CDR3 is made up of 20 amino acids. The V segment lost 1 base and the J segment 4 bases; nucleotides outside the gene matches: 18. Germline values: CDR1 MNHEY, CDR2 SVGAGI. CDR3 amino acids: CASSYWGQGYAGEVSDTQYF. The CDR3 DNA follows: TGTGCCAGCAGTTACTGGGGACAGGGTTATGCGGGAGAAGTATCAGATACGCAGTATTTT.

This clonotype showed up many times. V is TRBV12-3 or TRBV12-4 and J is TRBJ2-7, with 10 positions matching TRBD2. V lost 2 bases and J lost 1; bases outside the gene matches: 5. The CDR3 runs to 16 residues. The CDR3 DNA reads TGTGCCAGCAGTTTAATGCTAGCGGGAGCATCCTACGAGCAGTACTTC. It specifies CASSLMLAGASYEQYF.

The genes are TRBV20-1 and TRBJ2-7; 9 bases agree with TRBD1. The germline V gene encodes CDR1 DFQATT and CDR2 SNEGSKA (reference sequence). The CDR3 runs to 15 residues. V gave up 1 base and J gave up 0 bases; unmatched junction bases: 4. The CDR3 nucleotides are TGCAGTGCTAGAGGACAGGGGGTAATCTCCTACGAGCAGTACTTC. It is translated as CSARGQGVISYEQYF.

Only a few counts were recorded for this clonotype. The rearrangement joins TRBV20-1 to TRBJ1-3, with D perhaps matching TRBD1 (5 bases). The germline gives CDR1 DFQATT, CDR2 SNEGSKA (reference sequence). The CDR3 length is 16 residues. With 3 bases removed from V and 2 bases from J, the gap between germline ends came to 17 bases. Here the CDR3 DNA reads TGCAGTGCTAGCGACATTAGGCGGGGACCTGGAAACACCATATATTTT. This codes for CSASDIRRGPGNTIYF.

CDR3 residues: CSARDLGRQPQHF. The DNA of the CDR3 is TGCAGTGCCAGGGACCTTGGACGGCAGCCCCAGCATTTT. The rearrangement joins TRBV20-1 to TRBJ1-5; TRBD1 might be the D (5 bases). Trimming took 6 bases from V and 7 from J, leaving 16 bases between them. The length of the CDR3 is 13 residues. Germline lookup yields CDR1 DFQATT and CDR2 SNEGSKA (reference sequence).

For the CDR3, the DNA is TGTGCCAGCAGCTTACGGCCGCCAGGGCTACCCTTCACTAATGAAAAACTGTTTTTT. This codes for CASSLRPPGLPFTNEKLFF. V and J are TRBV11-2 and TRBJ1-4, with a weak D call TRBD1 (5 bases). Germline V CDR1 and CDR2: SGHAT, FQNNGV. Between the trimmed V and J ends, which lost 2 bases and 2 bases, there was a span of 21 bases. The CDR3 is 19 amino acids.

V usage is TRBV19 and J usage is TRBJ2-1; perhaps TRBD2 as D (7 bases). With 8 bases removed from V and 4 bases from J, the gap between germline ends came to 18 bases. CDR1 is LNHDA and CDR2 is SQIVND in the germline V gene (reference sequence). The CDR3 consists of 15 residues. DNA of the CDR3: TGTGCCAGTCTTCCAGGAAGGGGGGGTTACAATGAGCAGTTCTTC. Protein product: CASLPGRGGYNEQFF.

Only a few counts were recorded for this clonotype. The V gene is TRBV20-1, the J gene TRBJ2-2; 12 bases map to TRBD2. CDR3 length: 15 amino acids. Germline loops: CDR1 DFQATT, CDR2 SNEGSKA (reference sequence). V gave up 6 bases and J gave up 6 bases; unmatched junction bases: 8. The CDR3 nucleotides read TGCAGTGCCCCGAGACTAGCGGGAGTTCCCGGGGAGCTGTTTTTT. It encodes CSAPRLAGVPGELFF.

Many counts were recorded for this clonotype. J is TRBJ2-1 and V is TRBV20-1; 7 nucleotides line up with TRBD1. Germline CDR1 is DFQATT and CDR2 is SNEGSKA (reference sequence). V gave up 4 bases and J gave up 7 bases; unmatched junction bases: 13. CDR3 length: 15 amino acids. CDR3 nucleotide sequence: TGCAGTGCTAAGAGACAGGGAAGTTCCCCAAATGAGCAGTTCTTC. This translates into CSAKRQGSSPNEQFF.

The rearrangement uses TRBV20-1 and TRBJ1-5, with D possibly being TRBD1 (5 bases). Trimming shortened V by 0 bases and J by 4 bases, and 19 bases separated the two germline ends. CDR3 size: 17 residues. Germline V gene sequence: CDR1 DFQATT, CDR2 SNEGSKA (reference sequence). The DNA of the CDR3 is TGCAGTGCTAGAGAGGTGCAGTCTGGGACGGCGAATCAGCCCCAGCATTTT. It codes for CSAREVQSGTANQPQHF.

The rearrangement joins TRBV19 to TRBJ2-5; 9 bases fit TRBD1. The germline gives CDR1 LNHDA, CDR2 SQIVND (reference sequence). Trimming at V came to 5 bases and at J to 1 base, leaving 5 bases not matched to a gene. The CDR3 runs to 15 residues. The CDR3 region has the DNA TGTGCCAGTAGTTTCCTGACAGGGGGCCAAGAGACCCAGTACTTC. Protein: CASSFLTGGQETQYF. Full variable domain (rest looked up from reference TRBV19 and TRBJ2-5): DGGITQSPKYLFRKEGQNVTLSCEQNLNHDAMYWYRQDPGQGLRLIYYSQIVNDFQKGDIAEGYSVSREKKESFPLTVTSAQKNPTAFYLCASSFLTGGQETQYFGPGTRLLVL.

This clonotype has a single count. One end of the junction is discordant with germline, which a read error may explain. The genes are TRBV6-1 and TRBJ1-2; D not certain. This CDR3 has 13 amino acids. Germline CDR1 is MNHNS and CDR2 is SASEGT. The CDR3 region has the DNA TGTGCCAGCACCGATTTACGGGGAGAAACTGGAGCCTTC. As protein: CASTDLRGETGAF.

The rearrangement uses TRBV19 and TRBJ1-5; the D is unclear. CDR3 length equals 11 residues. Trimming cost V 4 bases and J 9 bases, with 7 bases left between them. Germline V gives CDR1 LNHDA, CDR2 SQIVND (reference sequence). In nucleotides, the CDR3 is TGTGCCAGTAGTACCGGTGGGCCCCAGCATTTT. Amino acids: CASSTGGPQHF.

The rearrangement uses TRBV3-1 and TRBJ2-7, with D possibly being TRBD1 (5 bases). The V end was cut by 0 bases, the J end by 7 bases, with 16 bases between. CDR1 and CDR2 (germline): LGHDT, YNNKEL (reference sequence). The CDR3 has 15 residues. The CDR3 region has the DNA TGTGCCAGCAGCCAAGAAAAATACAGGACCAGGGAGCAGTACTTC. It encodes CASSQEKYRTREQYF.

V is TRBV7-9 and J is TRBJ1-5, with no clear D. The ends were cut back, 11 bases at V and 2 bases at J, with 13 bases in the middle. This CDR3 is 13 amino acids long. Germline CDR1 is SEHNR and CDR2 is FQNEAQ (reference sequence). Here the CDR3 reads CAGSGVGNQPQHF. CDR3 sequence (DNA): TGTGCCGGCTCGGGAGTAGGCAATCAGCCCCAGCATTTT.

A remark on this clonotype: Since a much larger clone is just one base distant, this may be a read error. This rearrangement joins TRBV11-3 to TRBJ2-2, with D tentatively TRBD1 or TRBD2 (6 bases each). This CDR3 contains 15 residues. From germline, CDR1 is SGHNT and CDR2 YENEEA. This CDR3 reads CTSSTRQEGTGELFF. CDR3 coding DNA: TGTACCAGCAGCACCCGACAGGAGGGCACCGGGGAGCTGTTTTTT.

This clonotype turned up a few times. The rearrangement joins TRBV7-2 to TRBJ2-7; D remains ambiguous. The CDR3 is 14 residues long. V lost 3 bases and J lost 0, with 9 bases in between. Germline values: CDR1 SGHTA, CDR2 FQGNSA. CDR3 sequence (DNA): TGTGCCAGCAGCTTGGACCCCCGCTCCTACGAGCAGTACTTC. Amino acids: CASSLDPRSYEQYF.

This clonotype was recorded once. A much larger clonotype is one base distant, so this may be a read error. Given the absence of the conserved phenylalanine or tryptophan at the CDR3 end, a read error is likely. This chain uses TRBV27 with TRBJ1-1; tentatively, D is TRBD1 (5 bases). The CDR3 is made up of 15 amino acids. V was pared by 6 bases and J by 3 bases, with 17 bases between. Looked up from germline, CDR1 is MNHEY and CDR2 is SMNVEV (reference sequence). This CDR3 reads CASSLRGRGYTEAFL. The CDR3 bases are TGTGCCAGCAGCCTAAGGGGACGCGGCTACACTGAAGCTTTCCTT.

In nucleotides, the CDR3 is TGCAGTGCTAGAGATCGGGGGGGAGGGGGGTACTTC. Its protein product is CSARDRGGGGYF. The chain joins TRBV20-1 to TRBJ2-5; 8 bases are shared with TRBD2. J was trimmed by 13 bases and V by 0 bases; bases with no gene match: 7. The CDR3 extends over 12 amino acids. CDR1 and CDR2 from the germline V gene are DFQATT and SNEGSKA (reference sequence).

Only a few counts were recorded for this clonotype. V gene TRBV7-9 combines with J gene TRBJ2-1; D is tentatively TRBD1 or TRBD2 (6 bases each). Germline assignment: CDR1 SEHNR and CDR2 FQNEAQ (reference sequence). V dropped 3 bases and J dropped 6 bases, with 15 bases sitting between them. The CDR3 length is 15 residues. CDR3 in DNA: TGTGCCAGCAGCTTGATCGGGGGCAGGGTCAATGAGCAGTTCTTC. Protein sequence: CASSLIGGRVNEQFF.

This chain uses TRBV4-1 with TRBJ2-2, with TRBD2 matching 8 bases. Germline CDR1 is MGHRA and CDR2 is YSYEKL. J was trimmed by 0 bases and V by 4 bases; bases with no gene match: 4. CDR3 length: 16 residues. CDR3 nucleotides: TGCGCCAGCAGCCTCCCGGGGGGGGCGAACACCGGGGAGCTGTTTTTT. This encodes CASSLPGGANTGELFF.

DNA for the CDR3: TGTGCCAGCAGCTTGAACGGTGGAGCTTTCTTT. As protein: CASSLNGGAFF. The rearrangement uses TRBV5-4 and TRBJ2-2; D is undetermined. The end of the DNA aligns better with TRBJ1-1, so the J call may be wrong. The CDR3 spans 11 residues. Germline lookup yields CDR1 SGHNT and CDR2 YYREEE (reference sequence).

This clonotype turned up a few times. The genes are TRBV20-1 and TRBJ2-1; 7 positions match TRBD2. The trim removed 4 bases at V and 10 bases at J, leaving 16 bases unmatched. The CDR3 extends over 15 amino acids. Germline lookup yields CDR1 DFQATT and CDR2 SNEGSKA (reference sequence). CDR3 sequence: CSAISGLLPRREQFF. The CDR3 DNA reads as TGCAGTGCTATCTCGGGACTACTTCCCCGGCGAGAGCAGTTCTTC.